This T cell receptor beta chain was documented in a study of T cell repertoires in cytomegalovirus infection. Study-level information: Both a matching HLA type and CMV infection were indicated by public TCR beta signatures. Whole-study results and caveats: Carriage of CMV together with the relevant HLA was identifiable through cumulative public TCR beta family frequency. The ex vivo response showed dominance by HLA-C-restricted CMV-specific TCR beta clonotypes.

V lost 5 bases, J lost 0 bases, and 11 bases lay in between. CDR3 size: 15 residues. This clonotype has a handful of counts. The antigen remains undetermined. From the reads, TCRdb called clonotypes with MiXCR, one entry per CDR3 protein. Of just over 300,000 distinct CDR3 sequences in the sample, roughly a sixth were seen once. This receptor was obtained from a human donor in good health (CMV status not recorded). Some clones in this sample may be carry-over from other donors' samples. The chain is built from TRBV12-3 or TRBV12-4 and TRBJ2-1; perhaps TRBD2 as D (6 bases). The sequenced material came from PBMCs. CDR3 DNA sequence: TGTGCCAGCAGTAATAGCGGCTACTCCTACAATGAGCAGTTCTTC. The encoded protein is CASSNSGYSYNEQFF.